These 5 T cell receptor beta chains originate from one sample sequenced in a study of regulatory T cells in long-lasting Graves disease. Building the TCR beta libraries relied on iRepertoire HTBI primers, and CDR3 regions underwent Arm-PCR. TCRdb passed the multiplex PCR reads through MiXCR, listing each CDR3 protein once. This repertoire shows about 200,000 distinct CDR3 sequences, roughly 18% found once; its top ten account for roughly a fifth. The time point: newly diagnosed GD, antithyroid drugs for less than 3 months. Isolated PBMC RNA provided the starting material for the TCR library. This specimen was peripheral blood mononuclear cells (PBMCs), taken at new diagnosis, from a patient treated with antithyroid drugs. These receptor sequences come from a female donor with Graves disease.

With respect to this clonotype: Since a far larger clone is one base different, this is likely a read error. The CDR3 loop is CASSEGETEAFF. DNA of the CDR3: TGTGCCAGCAGTGAGGGGGAGACTGAAGCTTTCTTT. The chain links TRBV2 to TRBJ1-1; D might be TRBD1 (5 bases). The CDR3 runs to 12 residues. Looked up from germline, CDR1 is SNHLY and CDR2 is FYNNEI. Deletions cut 3 bases from V and 5 bases from J, with 7 bases between.

This clonotype was picked up many times. This chain uses TRBV6-5 with TRBJ2-7, with TRBD1 matching over 9 bases. The CDR3 is made up of 17 amino acids. V was pared by 2 bases and J by 5 bases, with 13 bases of the junction left unmatched. CDR1 and CDR2 from the germline V gene are MNHEY and SVGAGI. The CDR3 DNA reads as TGTGCCAGCAGTTACCGCGCCCCGGGACAGGGAAGGAACGAGCAGTACTTC. Translating it yields CASSYRAPGQGRNEQYF.

There are many counts of this clonotype. The rearrangement uses TRBV7-9 and TRBJ1-4, with 11 bases fitting TRBD1. After removal of 5 bases from V and 6 bases from J, the junction contained 11 bases not matched to a gene. In germline, CDR1 is SEHNR, CDR2 FQNEAQ (reference sequence). The CDR3 loop spans 17 amino acids. As DNA, the CDR3 is TGTGCCAGCAGCATCCGGACAGGGGGCGAATTCGATGAAAAACTGTTTTTT. Protein sequence: CASSIRTGGEFDEKLFF.

Ten or more counts support this clonotype. The V gene is TRBV18, the J gene TRBJ2-5; 11 bases line up with TRBD2. The CDR3 extends over 15 amino acids. Germline V gene data show CDR1 as KGHSH and CDR2 as LQKENI. V gave up 8 bases and J gave up 5 bases; unmatched junction bases: 10. CDR3 in amino acids: CASVELAGDGETQYF. CDR3 bases: TGTGCCAGCGTCGAACTAGCGGGAGACGGGGAGACCCAGTACTTC.

This clonotype has at least ten counts. This sequence joins TRBV28 and TRBJ1-4, with a weak D call TRBD1 (6 bases). Trimming removed 6 bases at V and 0 bases at J, with 11 bases between. The germline V gene has CDR1 MDHEN and CDR2 SYDVKM. CDR3 length: 15 amino acids. CDR3 amino acids: CASSPWTATNEKLFF. CDR3 nucleotides: TGTGCCAGCAGCCCTTGGACAGCAACTAATGAAAAACTGTTTTTT. Looking up the rest from reference TRBV28 and TRBJ1-4 gives the full variable domain: DVKVTQSSRYLVKRTGEKVFLECVQDMDHENMFWYRQDPGLGLRLIYFSYDVKMKEKGDIPEGYSVSREKKERFSLILESASTNQTSMYLCASSPWTATNEKLFFGSGTQLSVL.